These 8 T cell receptor beta chains share one sample of origin, sequenced in a study of T cell responses to AZD1222 COVID-19 vaccine. TCRdb's table, derived via immunoSEQ multiplex PCR, lists solely in-frame clones and lacks some. The repertoire includes 150,000 to 200,000 clones, 80% to 90% of them detected once, and around 2.9% sits in the top ten. Sample: peripheral blood, taken on day 0 of MenACWY control vaccination. The receptor set was obtained from an adult in good health.

V usage is TRBV5-4 and J usage is TRBJ1-4, with D hard to call. Germline CDR1 SGHNT, CDR2 YYREEE (reference sequence). The length of the CDR3 is 14 residues. V lost 0 bases and J 3 bases, leaving 6 bases between the germline ends. The CDR3 DNA sequence: TGTGCCAGCAGCTTGGGCAGCCCTAATGAAAAACTGTTTTTT. Residues: CASSLGSPNEKLFF. The whole variable domain, filled in from reference TRBV5-4 and TRBJ1-4, reads ETGVTQSPTHLIKTRGQQVTLRCSSQSGHNTVSWYQQALGQGPQFIFQYYREEENGRGNFPPRFSGLQFPNYSSELNVNALELDDSALYLCASSLGSPNEKLFFGSGTQLSVL.

There are a few counts of this clone. The chain has TRBV14 and TRBJ1-2; 8 bases are a match to TRBD1. The CDR3 totals 15 residues. After removal of 4 bases from V and 5 bases from J, the junction contained 9 bases not matched to a gene. The germline gives CDR1 SGHDN, CDR2 FVKESK. Written as DNA, the CDR3 is TGTGCCAGCAGCCTCGGACAGGGCCGTTCGTATGGCTACACCTTC. Translated: CASSLGQGRSYGYTF.

CDR3 loop: CASSSAGAGETQYF. The CDR3 nucleotides read TGTGCCAGTAGTTCGGCAGGGGCGGGAGAGACCCAGTACTTC. This sequence joins TRBV19 and TRBJ2-5, with D tentatively TRBD1 (6 bases). Germline-derived CDR1 and CDR2 are LNHDA and SQIVND (reference sequence). Trimming removed 5 bases at V and 4 bases at J, with 14 bases between. The CDR3 runs 14 residues.

The chain uses TRBV7-9 and TRBJ1-2; a weak D match, TRBD1 (5 bases). Germline V CDR1 and CDR2: SEHNR, FQNEAQ (reference sequence). Trimming removed 0 bases at V and 6 bases at J, with 20 bases between. The CDR3 length is 17 residues. The CDR3 spells CASSLAAGKGQGDGYTF. The CDR3 bases are TGTGCCAGCAGCTTAGCCGCTGGGAAGGGGCAAGGGGATGGCTACACCTTC.

V usage is TRBV29-1 and J usage is TRBJ2-7; D unresolved. From germline, CDR1 is SQVTM and CDR2 ANQGSEA. V lost 6 bases and J 3 bases, leaving 12 bases between the germline ends. The CDR3 has 12 residues. The CDR3 loop is CSVRAYGYEQYF. The CDR3 DNA sequence: TGCAGCGTCCGGGCTTACGGCTACGAGCAGTACTTC.

This sequence joins TRBV11-3 and TRBJ2-2, with no clear D. Trimming left V 8 bases short and J 3 bases short, with 10 bases between. CDR1 is SGHNT, CDR2 YENEEA, per germline. The CDR3 is 13 amino acids. This CDR3 is CASSLVDTGELFF. The CDR3 DNA follows: TGTGCCAGCTCGCTGGTCGACACCGGGGAGCTGTTTTTT.

The CDR3 reads CASSQATGADGYTF. In nucleotides, the CDR3 is TGTGCCAGCAGCCAAGCAACGGGGGCGGATGGCTACACCTTC. The rearrangement joins TRBV7-2 to TRBJ1-2, with D perhaps TRBD1 (6 bases). The germline V gene encodes CDR1 SGHTA and CDR2 FQGNSA. Trimming cost V 5 bases and J 6 bases, with 16 bases left between them. The CDR3 has 14 residues.

The V gene is TRBV5-8, the J gene TRBJ2-7, with a weak D call TRBD2 (5 bases). CDR3 length equals 14 residues. Germline V CDR1 and CDR2: SGHTS, YDEGEE. Trimming left V 2 bases short and J 2 bases short, with 11 bases between. CDR3 nucleotide sequence: TGTGCCAGCAGCTTAGGGAGTTTGACCTACGAGCAGTACTTC. Protein product: CASSLGSLTYEQYF.